This T cell receptor (beta chain) was retrieved from a study of blood T cell repertoires in COVID-19 (dated by TCRdb to the early 2020s). A note on the overall study: Samples covering the acute and convalescent phases of COVID-19 were provided by collaborators in the United States, Italy and Spain. The samples were drawn from two sources: the first 160 participants of the ongoing ImmuneRACE study, and 1,254 subjects contributed by 6 global collaborators. The prospective study material was composed of cDNA or gDNA derived from T cells, B-cell-depleted T cells, or PBMCs. Deeply sampled blood TCRbeta repertoires from subjects exposed to, actively infected with, or recovered from COVID-19 were included in the dataset. A de-identified subject ID, COVID-19 status, age in years and sex were almost always included in the sample metadata. Where available, HLA class I and class II types were taken from metadata supplied by the sample provider and were not determined by assay-based typing. The repertoires were released in a freely available public database intended as a resource for research on the immune response to SARS-CoV-2. Here is what the overall study found, with its caveats: The amount of clinical and demographic metadata varied by source and participant and was provided uncurated.

A remark on this clone: It lacks a known antigen. No base qualities exist here, and no much larger clone lies one base off it.

Collaborating institutions collected whole blood in K2EDTA tubes following their own protocols. For TCRbeta analysis, collaborators shipped samples in one of three forms: frozen whole blood, isolated PBMCs, or DNA extracted from either of those sample types. The immunoSEQ Assay, a bias-controlled multiplex PCR, was used to amplify TCRbeta CDR3 regions from genomic DNA. In the authors' own workflow: The number of nucleated cells in each sample was estimated by amplification of reference gene primers within the assay. To quantify the absolute abundance of each unique TCRbeta CDR3 rearrangement, sequence reads were collapsed and filtered. Productive Simpson clonality was computed per sample as the square root of Simpson's diversity index over productive rearrangements. TCRdb holds this immuneACCESS table with in-frame rearrangements only. Some clones are missing; in checked studies, unresolved V genes explain under half, and the rest has no known cause. The D gene and trimming were derived from the DNA, and the V and J assignments and clone size from that table. The sample records over 90,000 clones, roughly 87% of which are singletons. The ten top clones hold under 2.5% of the sample.

The sample consisted of peripheral blood. The receptor was isolated from a man aged 45-60 years with active COVID-19.

The CDR3 amino acid sequence is: CASSAPGTSSSGNTIYF. The nucleotide sequence is TGTGCCAGCAGTGCCCCCGGGACTTCCAGCTCTGGAAACACCATATATTTT. The sequence links TRBV6-1 to TRBJ1-3; TRBD1 is a weak D gene call, 5 bases matching. CDR1 and CDR2, looked up from the germline V gene, are MNHNS and SASEGT. The V and J ends are trimmed by 4 bases and 0 bases, leaving 16 bases between them. The CDR3 goes from the cysteine to the phenylalanine over 17 residues. CDR3 DNA only is kept here, 51 bases in frame from base 1.